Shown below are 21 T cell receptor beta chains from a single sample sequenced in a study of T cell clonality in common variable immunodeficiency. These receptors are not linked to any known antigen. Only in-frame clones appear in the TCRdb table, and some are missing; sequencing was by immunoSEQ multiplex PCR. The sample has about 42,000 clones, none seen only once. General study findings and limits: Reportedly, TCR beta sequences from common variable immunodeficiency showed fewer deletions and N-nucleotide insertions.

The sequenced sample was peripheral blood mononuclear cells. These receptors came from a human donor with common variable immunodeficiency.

The CDR3 here is CASSFRGQGAGGANVLTF. CDR3 bases read: TGTGCCAGTAGTTTTAGGGGACAGGGGGCTGGTGGGGCCAACGTC. The chain joins TRBV19 to TRBJ2-6; TRBD1 aligns across 12 bases. The read falls 3 residues short of the CDR3 end, and the missing part is taken from the germline J gene. The CDR3 runs to 18 residues. The J segment lost 3 bases and the V segment lost 5 bases, leaving 8 bases of the junction unmatched. Germline V lookup: CDR1 LNHDA, CDR2 SQIVND (reference sequence).

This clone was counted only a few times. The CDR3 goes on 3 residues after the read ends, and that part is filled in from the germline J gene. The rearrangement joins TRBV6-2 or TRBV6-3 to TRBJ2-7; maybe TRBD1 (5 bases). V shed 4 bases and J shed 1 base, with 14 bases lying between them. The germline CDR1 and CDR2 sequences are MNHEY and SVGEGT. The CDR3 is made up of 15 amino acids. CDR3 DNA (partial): TGTGCCAGCAGTTCCCTCGGCACAGGTTCCTACGAG. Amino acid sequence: CASSSLGTGSYE. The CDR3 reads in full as CASSSLGTGSYEQYF.

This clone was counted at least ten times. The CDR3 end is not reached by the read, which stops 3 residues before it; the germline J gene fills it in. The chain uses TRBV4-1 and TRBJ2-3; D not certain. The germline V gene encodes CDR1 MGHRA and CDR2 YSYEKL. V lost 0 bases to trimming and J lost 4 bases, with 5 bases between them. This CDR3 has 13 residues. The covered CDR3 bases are TGCGCCAGCAGCCAAGATCAGGCAGATACG. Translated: CASSQDQADT. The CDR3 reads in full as CASSQDQADTQYF.

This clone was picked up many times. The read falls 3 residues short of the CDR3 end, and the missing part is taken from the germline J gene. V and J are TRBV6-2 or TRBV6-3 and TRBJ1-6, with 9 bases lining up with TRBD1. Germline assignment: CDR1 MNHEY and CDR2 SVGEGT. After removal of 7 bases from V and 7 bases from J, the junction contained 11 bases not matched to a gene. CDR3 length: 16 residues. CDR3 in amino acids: CASTPYRDRVNSPLHF. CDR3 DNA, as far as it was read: TGTGCCAGCACTCCCTACCGGGACAGGGTGAATTCACCC.

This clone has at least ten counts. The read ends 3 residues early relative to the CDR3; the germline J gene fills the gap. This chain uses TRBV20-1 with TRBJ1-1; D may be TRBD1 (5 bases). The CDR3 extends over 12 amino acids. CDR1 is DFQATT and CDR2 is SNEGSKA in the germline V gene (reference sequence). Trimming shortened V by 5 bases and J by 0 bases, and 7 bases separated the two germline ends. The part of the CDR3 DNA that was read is TGCAGTGCTTCAGGGATGAACACTGAA. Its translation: CSASGMNTE. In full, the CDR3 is CSASGMNTEAFF.

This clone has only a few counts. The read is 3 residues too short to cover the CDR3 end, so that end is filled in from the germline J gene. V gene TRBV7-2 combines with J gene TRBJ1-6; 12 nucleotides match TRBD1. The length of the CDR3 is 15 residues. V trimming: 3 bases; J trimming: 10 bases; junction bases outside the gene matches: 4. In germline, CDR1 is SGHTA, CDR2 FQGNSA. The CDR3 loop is CASSLGQGARSPLHF. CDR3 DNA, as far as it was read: TGTGCCAGCAGCTTGGGACAGGGGGCAAGGTCACCC.

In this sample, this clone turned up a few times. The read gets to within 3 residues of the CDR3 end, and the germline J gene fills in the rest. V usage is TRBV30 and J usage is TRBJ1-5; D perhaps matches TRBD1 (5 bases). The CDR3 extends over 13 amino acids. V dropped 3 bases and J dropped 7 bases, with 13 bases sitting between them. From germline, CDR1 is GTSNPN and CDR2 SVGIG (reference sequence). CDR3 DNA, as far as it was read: TGTGCCTGGAGACAGGAAATGGGACAGCCC. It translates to CAWRQEMGQP. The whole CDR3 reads CAWRQEMGQPQHF.

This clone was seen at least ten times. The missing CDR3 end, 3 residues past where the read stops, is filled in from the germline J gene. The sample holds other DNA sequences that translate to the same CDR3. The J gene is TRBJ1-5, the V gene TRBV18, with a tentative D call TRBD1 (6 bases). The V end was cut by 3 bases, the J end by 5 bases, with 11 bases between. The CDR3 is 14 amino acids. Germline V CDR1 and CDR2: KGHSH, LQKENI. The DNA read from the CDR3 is TGTGCCAGCTCACCGGACAGCCGAGATCAGCCC. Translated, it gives CASSPDSRDQP. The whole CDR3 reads CASSPDSRDQPQHF.

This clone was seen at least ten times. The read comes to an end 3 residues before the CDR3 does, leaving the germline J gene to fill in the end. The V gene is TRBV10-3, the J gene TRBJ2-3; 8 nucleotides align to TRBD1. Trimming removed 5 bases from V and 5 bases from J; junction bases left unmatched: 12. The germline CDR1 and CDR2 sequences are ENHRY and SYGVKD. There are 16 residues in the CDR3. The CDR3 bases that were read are TGTGCCATCAGTAAAGGACAGGGCCCCTCAGAAGATACG. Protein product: CAISKGQGPSEDT. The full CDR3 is CAISKGQGPSEDTQYF.

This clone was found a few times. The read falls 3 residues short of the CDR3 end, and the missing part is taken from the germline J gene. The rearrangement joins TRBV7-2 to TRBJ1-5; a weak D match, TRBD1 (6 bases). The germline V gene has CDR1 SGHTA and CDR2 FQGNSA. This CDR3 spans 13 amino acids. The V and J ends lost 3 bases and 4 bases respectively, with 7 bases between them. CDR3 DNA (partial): TGTGCCAGCAGCTTTCAGGGGAATCAGCCC. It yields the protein CASSFQGNQP. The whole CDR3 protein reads CASSFQGNQPQHF.

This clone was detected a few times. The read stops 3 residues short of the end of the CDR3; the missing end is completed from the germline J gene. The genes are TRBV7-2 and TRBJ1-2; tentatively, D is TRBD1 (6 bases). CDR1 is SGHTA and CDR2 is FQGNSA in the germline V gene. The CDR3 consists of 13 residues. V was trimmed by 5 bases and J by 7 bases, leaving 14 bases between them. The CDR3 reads CASSPLTGGGYTF. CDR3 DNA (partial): TGTGCCAGCAGCCCACTGACAGGCGGTGGC.

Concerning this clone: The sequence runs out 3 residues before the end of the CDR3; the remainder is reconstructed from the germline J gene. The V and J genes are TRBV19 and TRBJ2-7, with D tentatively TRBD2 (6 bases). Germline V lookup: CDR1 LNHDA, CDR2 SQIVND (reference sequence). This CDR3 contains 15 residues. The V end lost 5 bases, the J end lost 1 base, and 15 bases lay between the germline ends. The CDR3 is CASSPGGGTSYEQYF. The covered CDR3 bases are TGTGCCAGTAGTCCAGGAGGCGGGACTTCCTACGAG. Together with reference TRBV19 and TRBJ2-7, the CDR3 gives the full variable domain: DGGITQSPKYLFRKEGQNVTLSCEQNLNHDAMYWYRQDPGQGLRLIYYSQIVNDFQKGDIAEGYSVSREKKESFPLTVTSAQKNPTAFYLCASSPGGGTSYEQYFGPGTRLTVT.

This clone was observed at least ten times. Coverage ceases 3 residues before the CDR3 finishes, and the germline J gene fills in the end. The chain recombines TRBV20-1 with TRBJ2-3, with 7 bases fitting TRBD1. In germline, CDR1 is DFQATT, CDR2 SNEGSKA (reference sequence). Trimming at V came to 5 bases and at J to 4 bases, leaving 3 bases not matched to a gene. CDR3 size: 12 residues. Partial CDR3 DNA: TGCAGTGCTGGGGACAGTTCAGATACG. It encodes CSAGDSSDT. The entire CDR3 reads CSAGDSSDTQYF.

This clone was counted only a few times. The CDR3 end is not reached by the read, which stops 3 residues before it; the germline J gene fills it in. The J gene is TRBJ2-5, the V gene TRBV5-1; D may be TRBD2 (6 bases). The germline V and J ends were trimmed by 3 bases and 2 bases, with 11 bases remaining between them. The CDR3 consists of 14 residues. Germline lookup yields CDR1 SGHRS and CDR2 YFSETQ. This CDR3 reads CASSWGTAQETQYF. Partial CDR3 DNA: TGCGCCAGCAGCTGGGGGACTGCACAAGAGACC.

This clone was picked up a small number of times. The DNA read from the CDR3 is TGTGCCTGGAGTGTACTTGGGACAGAAAATGGGGACACC. It translates to CAWSVLGTENGDT. The whole CDR3 is CAWSVLGTENGDTIYF. V and J are TRBV30 and TRBJ1-3; TRBD1 matches at 7 bases. The read ends 3 residues before the CDR3 terminus; that terminus is restored from the germline J gene. Losses at the gene ends were 0 bases for V and 8 bases for J; bases not matched to a gene: 13. From germline, CDR1 is GTSNPN and CDR2 SVGIG (reference sequence). The length of the CDR3 is 16 residues.

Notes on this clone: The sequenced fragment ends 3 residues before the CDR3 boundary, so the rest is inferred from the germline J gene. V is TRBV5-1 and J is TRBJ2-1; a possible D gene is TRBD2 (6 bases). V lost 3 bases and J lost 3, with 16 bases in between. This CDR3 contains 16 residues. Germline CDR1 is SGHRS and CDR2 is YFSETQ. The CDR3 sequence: CASSWGVSGFYNEQFF. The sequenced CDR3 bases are TGCGCCAGCAGCTGGGGGGTTAGCGGCTTCTACAATGAG. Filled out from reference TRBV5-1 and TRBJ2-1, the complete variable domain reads KAGVTQTPRYLIKTRGQQVTLSCSPISGHRSVSWYQQTPGQGLQFLFEYFSETQRNKGNFPGRFSGRQFSNSRSEMNVSTLELGDSALYLCASSWGVSGFYNEQFFGPGTRLTVL.

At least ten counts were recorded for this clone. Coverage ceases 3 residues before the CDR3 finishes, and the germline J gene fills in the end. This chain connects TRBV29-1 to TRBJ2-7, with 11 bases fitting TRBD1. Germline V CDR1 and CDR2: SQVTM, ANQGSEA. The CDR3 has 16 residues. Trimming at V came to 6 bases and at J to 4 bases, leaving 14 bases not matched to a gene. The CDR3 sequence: CSVPAQRGTGGYEQYF. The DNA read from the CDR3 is TGCAGCGTGCCAGCTCAACGGGGGACAGGGGGTTACGAG.

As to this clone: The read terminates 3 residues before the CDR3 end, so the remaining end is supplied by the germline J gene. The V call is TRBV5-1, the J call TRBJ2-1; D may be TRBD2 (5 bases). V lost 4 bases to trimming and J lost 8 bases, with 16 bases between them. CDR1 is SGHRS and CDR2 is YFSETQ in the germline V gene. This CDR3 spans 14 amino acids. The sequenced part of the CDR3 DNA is TGCGCCAGCAGCCGAGATCGGGGATGGGATGAG. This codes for CASSRDRGWDE. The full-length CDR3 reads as CASSRDRGWDEQFF.

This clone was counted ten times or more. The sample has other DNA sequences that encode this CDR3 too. The CDR3 bases that were read are TGCAGCGTTGAAGAAGACAGGGGAAACGAG. Residues: CSVEEDRGNE. The whole CDR3 region reads CSVEEDRGNEQYF. The J gene is TRBJ2-7, the V gene TRBV29-1; 8 nucleotides line up with TRBD1. The CDR3 extends 3 residues past the end of the read, so its final part is completed from the germline J gene. Unmatched junction bases numbered 3, after V lost 0 bases and J lost 5 bases. CDR1 and CDR2 (germline): SQVTM, ANQGSEA. This CDR3 comprises 13 residues.

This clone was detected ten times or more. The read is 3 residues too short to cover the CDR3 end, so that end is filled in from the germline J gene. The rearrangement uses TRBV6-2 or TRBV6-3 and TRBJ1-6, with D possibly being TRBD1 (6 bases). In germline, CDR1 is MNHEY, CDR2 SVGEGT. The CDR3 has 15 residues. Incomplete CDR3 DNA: TGTGCCAGCAGTTACTCGAGGGGGTTAAGGACGCCC. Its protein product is CASSYSRGLRTP. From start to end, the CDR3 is CASSYSRGLRTPLHF.

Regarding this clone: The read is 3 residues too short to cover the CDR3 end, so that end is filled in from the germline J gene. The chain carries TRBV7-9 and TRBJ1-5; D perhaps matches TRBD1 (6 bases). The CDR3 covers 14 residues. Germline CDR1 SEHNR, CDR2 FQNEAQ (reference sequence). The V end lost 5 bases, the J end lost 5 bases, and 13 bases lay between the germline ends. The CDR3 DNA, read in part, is TGTGCCAGCAGCCTCGACAGGTTCGATCAGCCC. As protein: CASSLDRFDQP. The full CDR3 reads CASSLDRFDQPQHF. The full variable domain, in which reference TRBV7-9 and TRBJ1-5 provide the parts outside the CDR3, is DTGVSQNPRHKITKRGQNVTFRCDPISEHNRLYWYRQTLGQGPEFLTYFQNEAQLEKSRLLSDRFSAERPKGSFSTLEIQRTEQGDSAMYLCASSLDRFDQPQHFGDGTRLSIL.